This T cell receptor beta chain emerged from a study of blood T cells in healthy people across ages. On this clonotype itself: The antigen remains unidentified. At one end, the junction sequence differs from germline, possibly due to a read error.

Drawn from each donor were roughly 9.4 milliliters of peripheral blood. A second PCR, run for about 6 to 11 cycles, used a sample-barcoded 5' primer plus a J-beta primer mix. TCRdb processed the 5' RACE reads anew with MiXCR; each CDR3 protein has one entry. Among over 600,000 distinct CDR3 sequences, around 38% were seen once, and the ten largest hold 25% to 35%. The study, taken as a whole, reports: Diversity of TCR beta per million T cells declined in a roughly linear way with age.

The sample was blood. The sequence was obtained from a man aged 80 or over in good health.

CDR3 DNA: TGCACCAGCAGCTTTGGGGCGGGTAACTATGGCTACACCTTC. Translated, it gives CTSSFGAGNYGYTF. The chain combines TRBV5-1 with TRBJ1-2; possible D gene TRBD1, 5 bases. The CDR3 has 14 amino acids. The germline CDR1 and CDR2 sequences are SGHRS and YFSETQ.